The present T cell receptor (beta chain) was sequenced within a study of cytomegalovirus exposure and HLA in healthy donors. This clone has a single count. In the PCR, 60 Vbeta and 13 Jbeta primers were used. Sequencing used immunoSEQ multiplex PCR; TCRdb keeps in-frame clones, though not all of them. Of around 68,000 clones in the sample, roughly 70% are singletons; the top ten hold about a tenth. The germline gives CDR1 MNHNS, CDR2 SASEGT. The CDR3 has 15 residues. J lost 4 bases, V lost 0 bases, and 2 bases had no gene match. This receptor was obtained from a woman in her thirties in good health and CMV-seronegative. The specimen was PBMCs. The chain joins TRBV6-1 to TRBJ2-3; 9 nucleotides match TRBD1. CDR3 in amino acids: CASSEATGGPDTQYF. In nucleotides, the CDR3 is TGTGCCAGCAGTGAAGCAACAGGGGGCCCAGATACGCAGTATTTT.